This T cell receptor beta chain was captured in a study of blood T cell repertoires in COVID-19. Study information: COVID-19 samples collected from the United States, Italy and Spain covered acute and convalescent phases. Sample material is recorded as cDNA or gDNA derived from T cells, B-cell-depleted T cells, or PBMCs.

The CDR3 length is 13 residues. V was cut by 2 bases and J by 0 bases, with 5 bases left in between. Germline CDR1 is SGHAT and CDR2 is FQDESV (reference sequence). Some clones are missing from TCRdb's copy, which holds only in-frame ones; the method was immunoSEQ multiplex PCR. The sample consists of about 150,000 clones, approximately 90% of them appearing once. The J gene is TRBJ2-7, the V gene TRBV11-1, with D hard to call. The source of this sequence is a woman between 40 and 50 years old with acute or convalescent COVID-19. The sample consisted of peripheral blood. The CDR3 loop is CASSLIYSYEQYF. The CDR3 DNA sequence: TGTGCCAGCAGCTTAATCTACTCCTACGAGCAGTACTTC. The whole variable domain, remainder taken from reference TRBV11-1 and TRBJ2-7, is EAEVAQSPRYKITEKSQAVAFWCDPISGHATLYWYRQILGQGPELLVQFQDESVVDDSQLPKDRFSAERLKGVDSTLKIQPAELGDSAMYLCASSLIYSYEQYFGPGTRLTVT.